A single sample is the source of the 21 T cell receptor beta chains below, sequenced in a study of CD8 T cells in Susac syndrome. Reverse transcription of about 0.5 to 1 ug RNA used random hexamers. MiXCR, applied by TCRdb to the immunoSEQ multiplex PCR reads, yields one record per CDR3 protein. The sample includes about 250,000 distinct CDR3 sequences, over 85% of them seen just once. Source material: CD4+ T cells from PBMCs. The receptors were sampled from a human donor with multiple sclerosis.

The gene calls are TRBV5-1 and TRBJ2-2; 7 positions agree with TRBD2. V lost 0 bases to trimming and J lost 5 bases; unmatched junction nucleotides: 7. The CDR3 contains 16 residues. CDR1 is SGHRS, CDR2 YFSETQ, per germline. In DNA form, the CDR3 reads TGCGCCAGCAGCTTGGATGCGGGAGAAGGAACCGGGGAGCTGTTTTTT. This sequence encodes CASSLDAGEGTGELFF. The variable domain in full, completed from reference TRBV5-1 and TRBJ2-2, reads KAGVTQTPRYLIKTRGQQVTLSCSPISGHRSVSWYQQTPGQGLQFLFEYFSETQRNKGNFPGRFSGRQFSNSRSEMNVSTLELGDSALYLCASSLDAGEGTGELFFGEGSRLTVL.

This clonotype appeared once. The rearrangement joins TRBV20-1 to TRBJ2-7; D not certain. V was clipped by 2 bases and J by 4 bases, with 6 bases between them. Germline CDR1 and CDR2: DFQATT and SNEGSKA (reference sequence). The CDR3 totals 11 residues. The CDR3 DNA is TGCAGTGCTAGATCCGCATACGAGCAGTACTTC. It codes for CSARSAYEQYF.

This chain links TRBV18 with TRBJ1-3, with D unclear. The V and J ends lost 2 bases and 1 base respectively, with 3 bases between them. Per germline, CDR1 KGHSH and CDR2 LQKENI. This CDR3 is 13 amino acids long. Here the CDR3 reads CASSPGSGNTIYF. The DNA of the CDR3 is TGTGCCAGCTCACCAGGGTCTGGAAACACCATATATTTT.

The genes are TRBV20-1 and TRBJ2-7; D is perhaps TRBD1 (5 bases). Germline V gives CDR1 DFQATT, CDR2 SNEGSKA (reference sequence). The CDR3 is 12 amino acids. The V end was cut by 7 bases, the J end by 5 bases, with 15 bases between. The CDR3 loop reads CSVRLTRDEQYF. The CDR3 nucleotides are TGCAGTGTCCGACTGACCAGGGACGAGCAGTACTTC.

The chain carries TRBV12-5 and TRBJ1-5; 9 nucleotides match TRBD1. From germline, CDR1 is LGHNT and CDR2 FRNRAP. J gave up 2 bases and V 6 bases, and 8 bases lay outside the gene matches. This CDR3 comprises 16 residues. For the CDR3, the DNA is TGTGCTAGTGGGGCCCCGGGACAGGGAGGCAATCAGCCCCAGCATTTT. Protein sequence: CASGAPGQGGNQPQHF.

V usage is TRBV9 and J usage is TRBJ1-1; the D gene is possibly TRBD1 (6 bases). The CDR3 is 13 residues long. CDR1 and CDR2 (germline): SGDLS, YYNGEE. V lost 6 bases and J 6 bases, leaving 15 bases between the germline ends. This CDR3 reads CASNKQGSAEAFF. The CDR3 DNA sequence: TGTGCCAGCAATAAACAGGGTAGTGCTGAAGCTTTCTTT.

The rearrangement joins TRBV24-1 to TRBJ2-2; D remains ambiguous. V lost 3 bases to trimming and J lost 6 bases, with 4 bases between them. Looked up from germline, CDR1 is KGHDR and CDR2 is SFDVKD. The CDR3 contains 12 residues. The CDR3 spells CATSDDPGELFF. CDR3 nucleotides: TGTGCCACCAGTGATGACCCCGGGGAGCTGTTTTTT.

The J gene is TRBJ2-1, the V gene TRBV19; 8 nucleotides match TRBD1. The ends lost 4 bases at V and 3 bases at J; junction bases unmatched: 5. The CDR3 spans 15 residues. CDR1 is LNHDA and CDR2 is SQIVND in the germline V gene (reference sequence). This chain's CDR3 is CASSRNRGDYNEQFF. For the CDR3, the DNA is TGTGCCAGTAGTAGAAACAGGGGGGACTACAATGAGCAGTTCTTC.

V usage is TRBV20-1 and J usage is TRBJ1-5, with TRBD1 identical over 7 bases. V lost 5 bases and J lost 0; bases outside the gene matches: 19. The CDR3 runs to 19 residues. The V gene's germline CDR1 is DFQATT and CDR2 SNEGSKA (reference sequence). The CDR3 loop reads CSAGVWVDREGYSNQPQHF. In DNA form, the CDR3 reads TGCAGTGCTGGGGTCTGGGTTGACAGGGAAGGCTATAGCAATCAGCCCCAGCATTTT.

The chain recombines TRBV5-6 with TRBJ1-4; D not resolved. Trimming removed 0 bases at V and 2 bases at J, with 8 bases between. Germline V gives CDR1 SGHDT, CDR2 YYEEEE. The CDR3 is 15 amino acids. The CDR3 DNA is TGTGCCAGCAGCTTGGTATCGGGGACTAATGAAAAACTGTTTTTT. It specifies CASSLVSGTNEKLFF.

This chain connects TRBV9 to TRBJ2-3; no clear D gene. The CDR3 sequence is 14 residues long. Germline CDR1 and CDR2: SGDLS and YYNGEE. V was pared by 2 bases and J by 3 bases, with 10 bases between. The CDR3 loop is CASSVDGLTDTQYF. CDR3 DNA: TGTGCCAGCAGCGTCGATGGGCTTACAGATACGCAGTATTTT.

The chain recombines TRBV9 with TRBJ2-6; D gene unclear. Germline-derived CDR1 and CDR2 are SGDLS and YYNGEE. The CDR3 consists of 18 residues. Trimming removed 2 bases from V and 0 bases from J, with 15 bases in between. CDR3: CASSVRAKGNSGANVLTF. CDR3 coding DNA: TGTGCCAGCAGCGTTCGGGCCAAAGGGAACTCTGGGGCCAACGTCCTGACTTTC.

The genes are TRBV6-6 and TRBJ2-5; TRBD1 matches 12 bases. The germline gives CDR1 MNHNY, CDR2 SVGAGI (reference sequence). There are 15 residues in the CDR3. The junction had 10 bases not matched to a gene; V was cut back by 9 bases and J by 5 bases. CDR3 region: CASAAGTGGRETQYF. CDR3 DNA sequence: TGTGCCAGTGCCGCCGGGACAGGGGGCCGCGAGACCCAGTACTTC.

The CDR3 nucleotides are TGCGCCAGCAGCGCCGGGGGACTTGAGCAGTTCTTC. This gives the protein CASSAGGLEQFF. This sequence joins TRBV10-2 and TRBJ2-1, with D possibly matching TRBD2 (6 bases). CDR1 is WSHSY and CDR2 is SAAADI in the germline V gene. This CDR3 is 12 amino acids long. V was cut by 6 bases and J by 9 bases, with 12 bases left in between.

The J gene is TRBJ2-3, the V gene TRBV11-2, with 7 bases aligning to TRBD1. Germline CDR1 and CDR2: SGHAT and FQNNGV. This CDR3 is built from 16 residues. V shed 5 bases and J 0 bases; nucleotides not matched to a gene: 8. CDR3: CASSPWGTESTDTQYF. The CDR3 DNA is TGTGCCAGCAGCCCCTGGGGGACAGAAAGCACAGATACGCAGTATTTT. The entire variable domain, with the rest obtained from reference TRBV11-2 and TRBJ2-3, is as follows: EAGVAQSPRYKIIEKRQSVAFWCNPISGHATLYWYQQILGQGPKLLIQFQNNGVVDDSQLPKDRFSAERLKGVDSTLKIQPAKLEDSAVYLCASSPWGTESTDTQYFGPGTRLTVL.

A note on this clonotype: A junction end diverges from the germline sequence, so it may reflect a read error. The chain is built from TRBV3-1 and TRBJ1-1, with D possibly matching TRBD1 (5 bases). The V gene's germline CDR1 is LGHDT and CDR2 YNNKEL (reference sequence). This CDR3 has 13 residues. CDR3 nucleotide sequence: TGTGCCAGCAGCCAGCGCTGGGACGTAGAAGTTTTCTTT. The encoded protein is CASSQRWDVEVFF.

The CDR3 DNA reads TGTGCCAGCAGTGAATCAGGGCAGGGGAACTATGGCTACACCTTC. It yields the protein CASSESGQGNYGYTF. V is TRBV2 and J is TRBJ1-2, with D tentatively TRBD1 (6 bases). CDR1 SNHLY and CDR2 FYNNEI come from the germline V gene. Trimming cost V 2 bases and J 2 bases, with 12 bases left between them. The CDR3 spans 15 residues.

V usage is TRBV3-1 and J usage is TRBJ1-6, with no clear D. The CDR3 extends over 14 amino acids. V gave up 3 bases and J gave up 9 bases, with 12 bases separating them. Germline values: CDR1 LGHDT, CDR2 YNNKEL (reference sequence). CDR3 loop: CASSQKFDLSPLHF. CDR3 nucleotide sequence: TGTGCCAGCAGCCAGAAGTTCGACCTTTCACCCCTCCACTTT.

V gene TRBV5-6 combines with J gene TRBJ2-1; unclear D gene. Germline assignment: CDR1 SGHDT and CDR2 YYEEEE. This CDR3 spans 15 amino acids. The V and J ends lost 1 base and 0 bases respectively, with 8 bases between them. The CDR3 coding sequence is TGTGCCAGCAGCTTGCCCACCAACTCCTACAATGAGCAGTTCTTC. It encodes CASSLPTNSYNEQFF.

The chain couples TRBV3-1 to TRBJ2-7; maybe TRBD1 (6 bases). V lost 1 base to trimming and J lost 2 bases, with 15 bases between them. The CDR3 runs to 16 residues. Looked up from germline, CDR1 is LGHDT and CDR2 is YNNKEL (reference sequence). The CDR3: CASSQGLGDNAYEQYF. CDR3 in DNA: TGTGCCAGCAGCCAAGGGTTGGGGGACAACGCCTACGAGCAGTACTTC.

CDR3 coding DNA: TGTGCCACCAGTGTCAAATCCGAGAGGACAGGGGAGGCCACCACGAACACCGGGGAGCTGTTTTTT. Translated: CATSVKSERTGEATTNTGELFF. This chain uses TRBV24-1 with TRBJ2-2, with TRBD1 matching 9 bases. The CDR3 has 22 residues. Germline trimming cut 5 bases from V and 0 bases from J; bases unmatched to any gene: 21. CDR1 KGHDR and CDR2 SFDVKD come from the germline V gene.